The entry that follows covers one T cell receptor beta chain sequence. This clonotype has more than one count but fewer than ten. Its recognized antigen is unknown. No qualities accompany the bases; no much larger clone lies one base away. The data are from a study of T-cell reconstitution after alpha-beta-depleted transplantation in children (dated by TCRdb to between 2015 and 2016). At the level of the whole study: Using TCR repertoire profiling, the study followed T-cell immune reconstitution in a quantitative way in children after TCRalphabeta/CD19-depleted allogeneic hematopoietic cell transplantation.

Libraries were built with PCR. Data came from an Illumina HiSeq 2500. TCR library preparation used molecular barcoding, with unique molecular identifiers applied to normalize quantification of the TCRbeta repertoire. TCRdb ran its own pipeline on the public reads, namely fastp trimming at Q25 and MiXCR clone calling, and kept in-frame beta chains. Identical CDR3 proteins give one entry, which carries the most common genes and DNA. Here the sample has more than 150,000 distinct CDR3 sequences; more than 14% occur a single time. Of the sample, roughly an eighth is held by the ten largest clones. Source: PBMCs from the stem cell graft donor, taken from the stem cell graft. The source is a human donor who donated a stem cell graft to a child with acute lymphoblastic leukemia.

The CDR3 has the sequence CSARDPNRGAFF. The DNA reads as follows: TGCAGTGCTAGAGATCCGAATCGGGGGGCTTTCTTT. Here the chain combines TRBV20-1 and TRBJ1-1; a tentative D match to TRBD1 spans 5 bases. V lost 0 bases and J lost 11 bases; the stretch between them is 13 bases long. As encoded in the germline V gene (reference sequence), CDR1 is DFQATT while CDR2 is SNEGSKA. Taken from cysteine to phenylalanine, the CDR3 has 12 residues. The retained sequence is limited to the CDR3, 36 bases, with the frame set at the first base.